The rows below give T cell receptor beta chains drawn from one sample of a study of T cell responses to AZD1222 COVID-19 vaccine. This table comes from immunoSEQ multiplex PCR, and its TCRdb copy is limited to in-frame clones, with some not included. The repertoire consists of about 140,000 clones, with approximately 90% occurring once and the leading ten covering approximately 2.8%. The source was peripheral blood, collected on day 0 of AZD1222 vaccination. The receptors shown here come from an adult in good health. Both conserved end residues are part of each CDR3. The D gene is left open where the match is weak. Size values are once, few and many counts, or a class for expanded clones, and some rows have none.

clone_size,d_call,v_call,j_call,cdr3_aa,cdr3_nt
NA,TRBD2,TRBV6-1,TRBJ2-1,CASSASGKGDEQFF,TGTGCCAGCAGTGCGAGCGGGAAAGGCGATGAGCAGTTCTTC
NA,NA,TRBV20-1,TRBJ2-1,CSASLVVGRNEQFF,TGCAGTGCTAGTTTGGTTGTCGGGAGAAATGAGCAGTTCTTC
once,NA,TRBV18,TRBJ1-5,CASSPRFFRGNQPQHF,TGTGCCAGCTCACCACGGTTCTTCAGGGGCAATCAGCCCCAGCATTTT
once,NA,TRBV2,TRBJ1-6,CASSLQGGAGNSPLHF,TGTGCCAGCAGTCTTCAGGGAGGTGCGGGTAATTCACCCCTCCACTTT
NA,NA,TRBV4-2,TRBJ2-1,CASSARGEQFF,TGTGCCAGCAGCGCACGAGGTGAGCAGTTCTTC
NA,NA,TRBV27,TRBJ1-2,CASSSLFGAGGYTF,TGTGCCAGCAGTTCCCTATTTGGCGCGGGAGGCTACACCTTC
NA,NA,TRBV5-1,TRBJ1-4,CASSFLGAGTNEKLFF,TGCGCCAGCAGCTTCCTAGGGGCCGGAACTAATGAAAAACTGTTTTTT
NA,NA,TRBV21-1,TRBJ1-5,CASSAWGGSNQPQHF,TGTGCCAGCAGCGCTTGGGGGGGTAGCAATCAGCCCCAGCATTTT
NA,TRBD2,TRBV10-3,TRBJ2-5,CAIGAGVGNLETQYF,TGTGCCATCGGAGCGGGAGTGGGGAATCTGGAGACCCAGTACTTC
NA,NA,TRBV19,TRBJ2-3,CATEKGGTDTQYF,TGTGCCACAGAGAAGGGAGGTACAGATACGCAGTATTTT
NA,NA,TRBV19,TRBJ2-7,CASSILPSPSYEQYF,TGTGCCAGTAGTATTCTCCCCAGCCCCAGTTACGAGCAGTACTTC
few,NA,TRBV30,TRBJ1-1,CAVERAEAFF,TGTGCCGTAGAGAGGGCTGAAGCTTTCTTT
NA,TRBD2,TRBV6-6,TRBJ2-3,CASSQLAGTRYSDTQYF,TGTGCCAGCAGTCAATTAGCCGGGACTAGGTATTCAGATACGCAGTATTTT
NA,NA,TRBV5-4,TRBJ1-3,CASSQDLGNTIYF,TGTGCCAGCTCTCAAGACCTTGGAAACACCATATATTTT
NA,NA,TRBV6-2/TRBV6-3,TRBJ2-1,CASSPGDEQFF,TGTGCCAGCAGCCCAGGCGATGAGCAGTTCTTC
NA,NA,TRBV7-9,TRBJ2-3,CASSLTYTDTQYF,TGTGCCAGCAGCTTGACTTACACAGATACGCAGTATTTT
NA,NA,TRBV2,TRBJ1-2,CASHGGTGYTF,TGTGCCAGCCATGGGGGGACTGGCTACACCTTC
NA,TRBD1,TRBV6-6,TRBJ2-5,CASSNGQVQETQYF,TGTGCCAGCAGTAATGGACAGGTGCAAGAGACCCAGTACTTC
NA,TRBD1,TRBV5-1,TRBJ2-7,CASSPGQGSSYEQYF,TGCGCCAGCAGCCCGGGACAGGGAAGCTCCTACGAGCAGTACTTC
NA,NA,TRBV10-3,TRBJ1-2,CAISSGFGHTF,TGTGCCATCAGTTCAGGGTTTGGCCACACCTTC
few,NA,TRBV9,TRBJ1-5,CASSAGRGLNQPQHF,TGTGCCAGCAGCGCCGGGAGGGGTCTTAATCAGCCCCAGCATTTT
once,TRBD2,TRBV4-1,TRBJ2-7,CASSPRQLAGLHEQYF,TGCGCCAGCAGCCCCCGCCAACTAGCGGGTCTACACGAGCAGTACTTC
NA,TRBD1,TRBV28,TRBJ2-7,CASSFNRGYEQYF,TGTGCCAGCAGTTTTAACAGGGGCTACGAGCAGTACTTC
NA,NA,TRBV9,TRBJ2-2,CASSVDGPGELFF,TGTGCCAGCAGCGTAGATGGGCCCGGGGAGCTGTTTTTT
NA,TRBD2,TRBV5-1,TRBJ2-5,CASSSGTYQETQYF,TGCGCCAGCAGCAGCGGGACGTACCAAGAGACCCAGTACTTC
NA,TRBD1,TRBV27,TRBJ2-5,CAVRRGTGESPQYF,TGTGCCGTGCGTCGGGGGACAGGGGAAAGTCCCCAGTACTTC
NA,NA,TRBV3-1/TRBV3-2,TRBJ2-3,CASSQEGVRGPDTQYF,TGTGCCAGCAGCCAAGAAGGAGTAAGGGGACCAGATACGCAGTATTTT
NA,NA,TRBV2,TRBJ2-1,CASRLGGKEQFF,TGTGCCAGCAGGCTGGGGGGTAAGGAGCAGTTCTTC
few,TRBD1,TRBV11-3,TRBJ1-3,CASSVQGTGNTIYF,TGTGCCAGCAGCGTACAGGGGACTGGAAACACCATATATTTT
NA,TRBD1,TRBV4-3,TRBJ1-2,CASSRGQAATNYGYTF,TGCGCCAGCAGCCGAGGACAGGCCGCGACTAACTATGGCTACACCTTC
NA,TRBD2,TRBV28,TRBJ2-7,CASRLAGGPLYEQYF,TGTGCCAGTAGACTAGCGGGGGGACCTTTGTACGAGCAGTACTTC
NA,NA,TRBV7-9,TRBJ1-3,CASSPLGLDTIYF,TGTGCCAGCAGCCCCCTCGGCCTGGACACCATATATTTT
NA,NA,TRBV7-2,TRBJ2-3,CASRPRGGGTDTQYF,TGTGCCAGCAGGCCCAGGGGGGGCGGCACAGATACGCAGTATTTT
few,NA,TRBV30,TRBJ2-1,CAWSRSLDGGNEQFF,TGTGCCTGGAGTCGGAGCTTAGATGGTGGAAATGAGCAGTTCTTC
NA,NA,TRBV9,TRBJ1-4,CASSPGAEYEKLFF,TGTGCCAGCAGCCCAGGGGCAGAATATGAAAAACTGTTTTTT
NA,NA,TRBV11-2,TRBJ1-2,CASSFPGMAPEGGYTF,TGTGCCAGCAGCTTCCCGGGGATGGCCCCGGAGGGTGGCTACACCTTC
NA,NA,TRBV11-3,TRBJ1-2,CASSLAGGPNYGYTF,TGTGCCAGCAGCTTAGCAGGAGGTCCTAACTATGGCTACACCTTC
NA,TRBD2,TRBV7-6,TRBJ2-1,CASRPHRRTSGDTDEQFF,TGTGCCAGCAGGCCACATCGACGGACTAGCGGGGATACGGATGAGCAGTTCTTC